These 24 T cell receptor beta chains share one sample of origin, sequenced in a study of control samples from healthy donors and cancer patients. Here immunoSEQ multiplex PCR was the method, and the copy in TCRdb shows in-frame clones only, minus some. The data contain about 270,000 clones, over 75% of them singletons. The material sequenced was PBMCs. Receptor source: a woman in her sixties or seventies with lung cancer.

A note on this clone: The identical CDR3 is also encoded by other nucleotide sequences in the sample. The genes are TRBV9 and TRBJ1-5; TRBD1 aligns across 7 bases. The CDR3 consists of 14 residues. Germline-derived CDR1 and CDR2 are SGDLS and YYNGEE. The V gene end was trimmed by 2 bases and the J gene end by 7 bases; junction bases not matched to a gene: 6. The chain's CDR3 is CASSVTGTGQPQHF. In DNA form, the CDR3 reads TGTGCCAGCAGCGTGACAGGGACCGGCCAGCCCCAGCATTTT.

This clone was recorded many times. The chain is built from TRBV5-6 and TRBJ1-2; possible D gene TRBD1, 5 bases. CDR3 length: 13 residues. CDR1 is SGHDT, CDR2 YYEEEE, per germline. Deletions cut 4 bases from V and 4 bases from J, with 11 bases between. The CDR3 sequence: CASSLTDSYGYTF. The CDR3 DNA reads as TGTGCCAGCAGCCTGACAGATTCCTATGGCTACACCTTC.

The count of this clone is one. At the DNA level, this CDR3 is encoded by other sequences in the same sample as well. The chain joins TRBV24-1 to TRBJ2-5; no clear D. V lost 4 bases to trimming and J lost 4 bases, with 15 bases between them. Germline V lookup: CDR1 KGHDR, CDR2 SFDVKD. CDR3 length: 15 amino acids. This chain's CDR3 is CATSDPGSPGETQYF. CDR3 in DNA: TGTGCCACCAGTGACCCTGGATCCCCGGGAGAGACCCAGTACTTC.

V and J are TRBV2 and TRBJ2-5; TRBD2 matches at 7 bases. CDR1 SNHLY and CDR2 FYNNEI come from the germline V gene. This CDR3 is built from 14 residues. V lost 6 bases, J lost 5 bases, and 9 bases stayed unmatched. CDR3 residues: CASSDLWEGETQYF. The CDR3 region has the DNA TGTGCCAGCAGCGACTTATGGGAGGGGGAGACCCAGTACTTC.

The chain is built from TRBV3-1 (or the pseudogene TRBV3-2) and TRBJ2-5; tentatively, D is TRBD1 (5 bases). V was shortened by 1 base and J by 5 bases, with 14 bases between the two germline ends. Germline CDR1 and CDR2: LGHDT and YNNKEL (reference sequence). The CDR3 covers 15 residues. CDR3 DNA: TGTGCCAGCAGCCAAGTTAGACAGACTCGGGAGACCCAGTACTTC. Its protein product is CASSQVRQTRETQYF.

The CDR3 sequence is CASSLGGQSKNIQYF. CDR3 sequence (DNA): TGTGCCAGCAGCCTGGGGGGGCAATCTAAAAACATTCAGTACTTC. The chain employs TRBV11-3 and TRBJ2-4; D possibly corresponds to TRBD2 (7 bases). Germline assignment: CDR1 SGHNT and CDR2 YENEEA. The length of the CDR3 is 15 residues. V lost 5 bases to trimming and J lost 4 bases, with 15 bases between them. Full variable domain (outside the CDR3, taken from reference TRBV11-3 and TRBJ2-4): EAGVVQSPRYKIIEKKQPVAFWCNPISGHNTLYWYLQNLGQGPELLIRYENEEAVDDSQLPKDRFSAERLKGVDSTLKIQPAELGDSAVYLCASSLGGQSKNIQYFGAGTRLSVL.

This chain links TRBV14 with TRBJ2-5; 9 nucleotides line up with TRBD1. Looked up from germline, CDR1 is SGHDN and CDR2 is FVKESK. The trim removed 1 base at V and 5 bases at J, leaving 8 bases unmatched. This CDR3 spans 16 amino acids. Written as DNA, the CDR3 is TGTGCCAGCAGCCAAGTGCCGGGACAGGGTACGGAGACCCAGTACTTC. Amino acid sequence: CASSQVPGQGTETQYF.

The V call is TRBV27, the J call TRBJ1-6; weak D call: TRBD1 (6 bases). The CDR3 is 14 amino acids. Trimming pared 4 bases from V and 9 bases from J, leaving 13 bases between. Germline CDR1 MNHEY, CDR2 SMNVEV (reference sequence). CDR3 nucleotide sequence: TGTGCCAGCAGTTACGGCAGGGGATCTTCACCCCTCCACTTT. This gives the protein CASSYGRGSSPLHF.

V is TRBV7-9 and J is TRBJ2-7; tentatively, D is TRBD1 or TRBD2 (5 bases each). This CDR3 comprises 15 residues. In germline, CDR1 is SEHNR, CDR2 FQNEAQ (reference sequence). The V end lost 4 bases, the J end lost 3 bases, and 16 bases lay between the germline ends. The DNA for the CDR3 is TGTGCCAGCAGCTCCAGAGGGACGGGCTACTACGAGCAGTACTTC. It encodes CASSSRGTGYYEQYF.

This chain connects TRBV19 to TRBJ1-2; 8 nucleotides align to TRBD1. The germline gives CDR1 LNHDA, CDR2 SQIVND (reference sequence). J was trimmed by 3 bases and V by 4 bases; bases with no gene match: 1. The CDR3 has 13 residues. The DNA of the CDR3 is TGTGCCAGTAGTACGGGACAGGACTATGGCTACACCTTC. Its translation: CASSTGQDYGYTF.

CDR3 amino acids: CASSLGGASSTDTQYF. CDR3 bases: TGTGCCAGCAGCTTGGGTGGGGCGAGTAGCACAGATACGCAGTATTTT. The chain joins TRBV5-4 to TRBJ2-3, with a possible D match to TRBD1 (5 bases). The CDR3 runs 16 residues. The germline gives CDR1 SGHNT, CDR2 YYREEE (reference sequence). The V gene lost 0 bases and the J gene lost 0 bases, with 11 bases spanning the gap.

The chain joins TRBV2 to TRBJ2-3, with D unclear. Trimming removed 8 bases at V and 6 bases at J, with 9 bases between. The CDR3 sequence is 11 residues long. Germline CDR1 SNHLY, CDR2 FYNNEI. The CDR3 region is CASRYSDTQYF. The CDR3 DNA reads as TGTGCCAGCCGTTATTCCGATACGCAGTATTTT.

This chain joins TRBV6-5 and TRBJ1-1; D is undetermined. The CDR3 has 13 residues. From germline, CDR1 is MNHEY and CDR2 SVGAGI. Trimming cost V 8 bases and J 0 bases, with 10 bases left between them. CDR3 sequence: CASEDGLNTEAFF. The CDR3 DNA sequence: TGTGCCAGCGAGGACGGACTGAACACTGAAGCTTTCTTT.

The chain links TRBV2 to TRBJ1-4, with D possibly TRBD1 on 6 matching bases. CDR1 is SNHLY, CDR2 FYNNEI, per germline. This CDR3 contains 14 residues. V was shortened by 5 bases and J by 4 bases, with 11 bases between the two germline ends. The CDR3 sequence: CASSQGGSNEKLFF. The CDR3 bases are TGTGCCAGCAGTCAAGGGGGGAGTAATGAAAAACTGTTTTTT.

The count of this clone is one. The chain carries TRBV5-1 and TRBJ2-5; D is perhaps TRBD1 (5 bases). V gave up 3 bases and J gave up 2 bases, with 17 bases separating them. Germline CDR1 SGHRS, CDR2 YFSETQ. The CDR3 totals 16 residues. The CDR3 DNA follows: TGCGCCAGCAGCTCGTTCGCGACAGCGATACAAGAGACCCAGTACTTC. This gives the protein CASSSFATAIQETQYF.

This clone showed up many times. The chain joins TRBV19 to TRBJ1-1; 7 bases match TRBD1. The CDR3 has 15 residues. Germline V gene lookup returns CDR1 LNHDA and CDR2 SQIVND (reference sequence). J gave up 0 bases and V 4 bases, and 5 bases lay outside the gene matches. The CDR3: CASSKKGQMNTEAFF. The CDR3 nucleotides are TGTGCCAGTAGTAAAAAGGGACAGATGAACACTGAAGCTTTCTTT. The complete variable domain, with remaining parts taken from reference TRBV19 and TRBJ1-1, reads DGGITQSPKYLFRKEGQNVTLSCEQNLNHDAMYWYRQDPGQGLRLIYYSQIVNDFQKGDIAEGYSVSREKKESFPLTVTSAQKNPTAFYLCASSKKGQMNTEAFFGQGTRLTVV.

The chain couples TRBV18 to TRBJ1-1, with TRBD1 identical over 8 bases. CDR1 and CDR2 (germline): KGHSH, LQKENI. J was trimmed by 1 base and V by 3 bases; bases with no gene match: 4. The CDR3 consists of 15 residues. CDR3 in DNA: TGTGCCAGCTCACCCACGACAGGGGCGAACACTGAAGCTTTCTTT. Translating gives CASSPTTGANTEAFF. Together with reference TRBV18 and TRBJ1-1, the CDR3 gives the full variable domain: NAGVMQNPRHLVRRRGQEARLRCSPMKGHSHVYWYRQLPEEGLKFMVYLQKENIIDESGMPKERFSAEFPKEGPSILRIQQVVRGDSAAYFCASSPTTGANTEAFFGQGTRLTVV.

The J gene is TRBJ2-1, the V gene TRBV7-2, with 12 bases fitting TRBD2. The V gene end was trimmed by 10 bases and the J gene end by 5 bases; junction bases not matched to a gene: 3. Germline assignment: CDR1 SGHTA and CDR2 FQGNSA. This CDR3 has 13 residues. CDR3 sequence: CATGLAGNNEQFF. The CDR3 coding sequence is TGTGCCACTGGACTAGCGGGAAACAATGAGCAGTTCTTC.

The V gene is TRBV7-3, the J gene TRBJ2-5, with D perhaps TRBD2 (5 bases). The germline V and J ends were trimmed by 6 bases and 2 bases, with 16 bases remaining between them. The CDR3 consists of 15 residues. Germline-derived CDR1 and CDR2 are SGHTA and FQGTGA. Written as DNA, the CDR3 is TGTGCCAGCAGTTCCAGAGGGCTGCTACAAGAGACCCAGTACTTC. Residues: CASSSRGLLQETQYF.

The V gene is TRBV10-3, the J gene TRBJ1-1; a weak D match, TRBD1 (5 bases). This CDR3 comprises 14 residues. The V end was cut by 3 bases, the J end by 10 bases, with 18 bases between. The germline CDR1 and CDR2 sequences are ENHRY and SYGVKD. The CDR3 reads CAISDPGWGTGAFF. CDR3 nucleotide sequence: TGTGCCATCAGTGATCCAGGGTGGGGGACCGGAGCTTTCTTT.

Details on this clone: Other DNA sequences in the sample encode the same CDR3. The chain employs TRBV28 and TRBJ1-5; D perhaps matches TRBD1 (5 bases). The CDR3 extends over 16 amino acids. The V end was cut by 0 bases, the J end by 0 bases, with 9 bases between. From germline, CDR1 is MDHEN and CDR2 SYDVKM. CDR3 in DNA: TGTGCCAGCAGTTTATGGGGGAGGGGTAGCAATCAGCCCCAGCATTTT. As protein: CASSLWGRGSNQPQHF.

The CDR3 reads CASSLWTGDRLGSPLHF. The CDR3 DNA follows: TGCGCCAGCAGCTTGTGGACAGGGGATCGTTTGGGGTCACCCCTCCACTTT. This chain connects TRBV5-1 to TRBJ1-6; 9 nucleotides line up with TRBD1. The V gene's germline CDR1 is SGHRS and CDR2 YFSETQ. This CDR3 is built from 17 residues. The V segment lost 1 base and the J segment 10 bases; nucleotides outside the gene matches: 12.

The chain joins TRBV2 to TRBJ2-7, with a tentative D call TRBD1 (5 bases). V was cut by 3 bases and J by 2 bases, with 11 bases left in between. This CDR3 is built from 14 residues. CDR1 and CDR2 (germline): SNHLY, FYNNEI. CDR3 sequence: CASSEQGSAYEQYF. The DNA for the CDR3 is TGTGCCAGCAGTGAGCAGGGTTCGGCCTACGAGCAGTACTTC.

CDR3 DNA: TGCAGTGCCGTCAGGGATAGAGAGCAGTACTTC. Residues: CSAVRDREQYF. This chain links TRBV20-1 with TRBJ2-7; possibly TRBD1 for D (5 bases). V shed 6 bases and J shed 7 bases, with 13 bases lying between them. CDR3 length equals 11 residues. CDR1 is DFQATT, CDR2 SNEGSKA, per germline (reference sequence).